This T cell receptor beta chain was obtained from a study of shared T cell receptors in the human thymus. Sequencing was performed with immunoSEQ multiplex PCR; in TCRdb, only in-frame clones are kept and a portion is missing. The sample has 630,000 or so clones; over 75% are singletons. Trimming stripped 8 bases from V and 5 bases from J, with 15 bases between. This CDR3 spans 12 amino acids. Germline loops: CDR1 SQVTM, CDR2 ANQGSEA. These data also formed part of another study, on human thymus T cells. As that study records: From resections taken during corrective heart surgery, the thymus tissue was obtained. Thymic and blood repertoires seemed to favor certain V and J genes. Unrelated individuals had highly overlapping thymic repertoires, as reported in related research.

This rearrangement joins TRBV29-1 to TRBJ2-5; D is perhaps TRBD1 (6 bases). The sample was thymocytes. This TCR derives from a boy in the first two years of life with a congenital heart defect. The CDR3 here is CSIIRGGETQYF. CDR3 bases: TGCAGCATAATCAGGGGTGGCGAGACCCAGTACTTC.